This TCR beta chain was retrieved from a study of cytomegalovirus exposure and HLA in healthy donors. Germline V gene lookup returns CDR1 MNHNS and CDR2 SASEGT. This CDR3 is built from 15 residues. V was clipped by 7 bases and J by 3 bases, with 16 bases between them. The study's findings and limits: In an earlier analysis, productive rearrangement rates for most beta V segments clustered near 87% or 30%.

Vbeta (60) and Jbeta (13) primers were used in the PCR. TCRdb's table, derived via immunoSEQ multiplex PCR, lists solely in-frame clones and lacks some. The table shows around 80,000 clones, with about 75% occurring only once. This clone was seen a handful of times. Its antigen is unidentified. The clonotype comes from a female donor in good health and CMV-seronegative. The sample taken for sequencing was PBMCs. The chain uses TRBV6-1 and TRBJ1-3; D remains ambiguous. Here the CDR3 reads CASTPELRRGNTIYF. The CDR3 nucleotides read TGTGCCAGCACCCCCGAGCTCAGGCGTGGAAACACCATATATTTT.